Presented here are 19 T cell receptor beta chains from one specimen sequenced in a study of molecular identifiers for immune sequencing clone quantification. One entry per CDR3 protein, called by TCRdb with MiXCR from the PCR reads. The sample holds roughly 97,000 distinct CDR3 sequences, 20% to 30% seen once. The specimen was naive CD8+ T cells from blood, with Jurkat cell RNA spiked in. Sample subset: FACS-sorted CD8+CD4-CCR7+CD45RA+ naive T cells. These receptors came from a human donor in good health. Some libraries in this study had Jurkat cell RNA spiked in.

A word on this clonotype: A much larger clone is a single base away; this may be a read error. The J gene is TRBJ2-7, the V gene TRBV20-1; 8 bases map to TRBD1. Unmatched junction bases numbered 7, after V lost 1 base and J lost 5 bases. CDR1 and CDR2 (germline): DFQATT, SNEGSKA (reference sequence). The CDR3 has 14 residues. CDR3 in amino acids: CSARARDRYDEQYF. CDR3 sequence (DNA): TGCAGTGCTAGAGCTCGGGACAGGTACGACGAGCAGTACTTC.

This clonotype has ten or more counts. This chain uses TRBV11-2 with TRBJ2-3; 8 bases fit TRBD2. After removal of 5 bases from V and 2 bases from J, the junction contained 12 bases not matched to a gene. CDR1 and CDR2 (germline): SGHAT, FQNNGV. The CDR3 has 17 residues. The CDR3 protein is CASSTGGTLPFTDTQYF. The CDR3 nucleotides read TGTGCCAGCAGCACGGGGGGGACTCTTCCCTTCACAGATACGCAGTATTTT.

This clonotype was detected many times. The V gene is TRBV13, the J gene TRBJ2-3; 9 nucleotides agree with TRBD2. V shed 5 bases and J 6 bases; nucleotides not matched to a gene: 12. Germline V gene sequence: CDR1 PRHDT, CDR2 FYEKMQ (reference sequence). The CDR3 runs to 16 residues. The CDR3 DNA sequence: TGTGCCAGCAGCCGCCGGGTGGCGGGAGGGCCGGATACGCAGTATTTT. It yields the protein CASSRRVAGGPDTQYF.

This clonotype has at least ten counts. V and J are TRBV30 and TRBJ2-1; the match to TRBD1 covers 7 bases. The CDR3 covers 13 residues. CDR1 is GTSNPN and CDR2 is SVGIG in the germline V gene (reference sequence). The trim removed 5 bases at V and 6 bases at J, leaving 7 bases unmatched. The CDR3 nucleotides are TGTGCCTGGGGTGCAGGGGGTAGCAATGAGCAGTTCTTC. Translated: CAWGAGGSNEQFF.

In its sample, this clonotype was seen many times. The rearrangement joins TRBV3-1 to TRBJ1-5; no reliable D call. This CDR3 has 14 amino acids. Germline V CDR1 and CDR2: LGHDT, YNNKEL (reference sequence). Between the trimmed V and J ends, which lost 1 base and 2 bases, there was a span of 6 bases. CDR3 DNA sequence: TGTGCCAGCAGCCAAGGTCTGGGCAATCAGCCCCAGCATTTT. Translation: CASSQGLGNQPQHF.

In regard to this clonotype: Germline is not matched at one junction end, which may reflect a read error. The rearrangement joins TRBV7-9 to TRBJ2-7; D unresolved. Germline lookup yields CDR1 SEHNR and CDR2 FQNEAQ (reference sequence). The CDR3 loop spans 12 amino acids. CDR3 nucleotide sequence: TGTGCCGGCAGCGAAAGTATCTACGAGCAGTACTTC. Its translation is CAGSESIYEQYF.

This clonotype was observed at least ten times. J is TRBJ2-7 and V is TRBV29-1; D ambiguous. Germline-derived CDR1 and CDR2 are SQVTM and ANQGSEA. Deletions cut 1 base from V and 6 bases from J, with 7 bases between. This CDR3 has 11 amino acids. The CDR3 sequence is CSVEGASEQYF. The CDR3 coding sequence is TGCAGCGTTGAAGGAGCTAGCGAGCAGTACTTC.

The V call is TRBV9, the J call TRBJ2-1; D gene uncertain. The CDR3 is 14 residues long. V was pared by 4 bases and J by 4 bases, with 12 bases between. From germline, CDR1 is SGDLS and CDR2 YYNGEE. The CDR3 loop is CASSPPGRYNEQFF. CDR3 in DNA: TGTGCCAGCAGCCCCCCCGGGCGATACAATGAGCAGTTCTTC. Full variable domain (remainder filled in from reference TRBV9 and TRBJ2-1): DSGVTQTPKHLITATGQRVTLRCSPRSGDLSVYWYQQSLDQGLQFLIQYYNGEERAKGNILERFSAQQFPDLHSELNLSSLELGDSALYFCASSPPGRYNEQFFGPGTRLTVL.

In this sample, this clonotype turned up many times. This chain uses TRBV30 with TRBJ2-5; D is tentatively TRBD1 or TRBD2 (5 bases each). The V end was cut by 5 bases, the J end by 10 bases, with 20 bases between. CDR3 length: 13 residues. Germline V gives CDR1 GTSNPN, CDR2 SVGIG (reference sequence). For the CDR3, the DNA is TGTGCCTGGGGCTCTGGGGCCGCACGGGACCAGTACTTC. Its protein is CAWGSGAARDQYF.

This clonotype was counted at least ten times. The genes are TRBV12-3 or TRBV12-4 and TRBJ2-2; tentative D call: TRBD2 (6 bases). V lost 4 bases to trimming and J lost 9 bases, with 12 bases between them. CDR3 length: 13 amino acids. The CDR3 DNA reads TGTGCCAGCAGTTCCGGGGGTAATTGGGAGCTGTTTTTT. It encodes CASSSGGNWELFF.

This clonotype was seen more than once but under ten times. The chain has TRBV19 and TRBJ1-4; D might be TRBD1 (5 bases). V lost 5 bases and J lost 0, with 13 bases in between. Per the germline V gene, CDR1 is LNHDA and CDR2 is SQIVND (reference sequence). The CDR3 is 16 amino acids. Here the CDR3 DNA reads TGTGCCAGTAGTTCCTGGGACCGCGCAACTAATGAAAAACTGTTTTTT. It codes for CASSSWDRATNEKLFF.

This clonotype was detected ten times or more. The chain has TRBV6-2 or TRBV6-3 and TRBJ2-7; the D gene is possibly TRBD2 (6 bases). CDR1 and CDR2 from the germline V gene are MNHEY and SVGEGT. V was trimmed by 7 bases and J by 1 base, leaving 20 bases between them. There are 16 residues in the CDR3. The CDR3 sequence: CASKPPAGGTSYEQYF. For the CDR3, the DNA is TGTGCCAGCAAGCCGCCGGCAGGCGGGACTTCCTACGAGCAGTACTTC.

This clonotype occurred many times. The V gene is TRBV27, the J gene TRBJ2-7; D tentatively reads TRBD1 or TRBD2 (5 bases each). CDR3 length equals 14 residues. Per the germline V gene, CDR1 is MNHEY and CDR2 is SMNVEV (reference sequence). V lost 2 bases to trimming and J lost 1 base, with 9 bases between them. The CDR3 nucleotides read TGTGCCAGCAGTTTAAGGGACGTATCCTACGAGCAGTACTTC. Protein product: CASSLRDVSYEQYF.

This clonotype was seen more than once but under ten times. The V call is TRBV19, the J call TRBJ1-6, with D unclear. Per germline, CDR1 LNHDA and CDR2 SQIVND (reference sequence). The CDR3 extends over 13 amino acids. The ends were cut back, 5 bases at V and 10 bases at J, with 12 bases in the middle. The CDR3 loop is CASSAGSGSPLHF. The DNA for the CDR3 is TGTGCCAGTAGTGCAGGATCCGGCTCACCCCTCCACTTT.

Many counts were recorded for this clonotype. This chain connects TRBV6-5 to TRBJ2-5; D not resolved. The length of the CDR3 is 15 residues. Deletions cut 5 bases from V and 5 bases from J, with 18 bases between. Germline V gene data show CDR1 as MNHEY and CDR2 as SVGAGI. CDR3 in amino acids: CASSAYGSDDETQYF. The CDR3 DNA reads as TGTGCCAGCAGTGCTTACGGCAGCGACGACGAGACCCAGTACTTC.

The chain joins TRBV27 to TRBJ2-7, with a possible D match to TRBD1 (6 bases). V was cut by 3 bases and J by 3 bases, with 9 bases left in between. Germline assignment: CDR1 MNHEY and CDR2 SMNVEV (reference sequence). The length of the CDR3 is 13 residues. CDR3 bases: TGTGCCAGCAGTTTGTCACAGGGCTACGAGCAGTACTTC. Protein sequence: CASSLSQGYEQYF.

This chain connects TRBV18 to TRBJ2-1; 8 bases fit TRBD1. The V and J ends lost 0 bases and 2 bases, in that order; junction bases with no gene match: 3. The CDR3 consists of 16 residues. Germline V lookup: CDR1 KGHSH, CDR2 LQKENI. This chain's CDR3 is CASSPPRQGPYNEQFF. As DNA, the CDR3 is TGTGCCAGCTCACCACCGAGACAGGGGCCCTACAATGAGCAGTTCTTC.

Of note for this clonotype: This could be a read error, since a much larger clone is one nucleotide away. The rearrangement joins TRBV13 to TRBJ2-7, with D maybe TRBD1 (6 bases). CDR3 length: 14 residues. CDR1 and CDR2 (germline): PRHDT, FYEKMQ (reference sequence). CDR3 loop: CTSSLGRGGNEQYF. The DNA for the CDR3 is TGTACCAGCAGCTTAGGCCGTGGGGGCAACGAGCAGTACTTC.

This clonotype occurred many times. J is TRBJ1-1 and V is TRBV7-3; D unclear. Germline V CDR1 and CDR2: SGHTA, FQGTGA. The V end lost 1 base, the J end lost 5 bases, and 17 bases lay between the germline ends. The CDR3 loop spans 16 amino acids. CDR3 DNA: TGTGCCAGCAGCTTAATACCCGCCTCACTGGGGACTGAAGCTTTCTTT. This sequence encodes CASSLIPASLGTEAFF. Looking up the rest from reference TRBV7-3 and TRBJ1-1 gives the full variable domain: GAGVSQTPSNKVTEKGKYVELRCDPISGHTALYWYRQSLGQGPEFLIYFQGTGAADDSGLPNDRFFAVRPEGSVSTLKIQRTERGDSAVYLCASSLIPASLGTEAFFGQGTRLTVV.